This TCR beta chain came from a study of blood T cell repertoires in COVID-19. The wider study: Samples came from the United States, Italy and Spain, spanning acute and convalescent COVID-19. T cells, B-cell-depleted T cells, or PBMCs provided the cDNA or gDNA that served as material.

Measured with immunoSEQ multiplex PCR; TCRdb has only the in-frame clones, and not every one. Here the sample spans tens of thousands of clones, 87% being singletons. Germline V CDR1 and CDR2: LNHNV, YYDKDF (reference sequence). V lost 3 bases, J lost 8 bases, and 8 bases stayed unmatched. The CDR3 totals 15 residues. Input material: peripheral blood. This chain connects TRBV15 to TRBJ2-1, with 9 bases matching TRBD2. The sequence derives from a human donor in a cohort sampled during active COVID-19. Here the CDR3 DNA reads TGTGCCACCAGCAGTAGGCGCGCGGGAGGGCATGAGCAGTTCTTC. This translates into CATSSRRAGGHEQFF.